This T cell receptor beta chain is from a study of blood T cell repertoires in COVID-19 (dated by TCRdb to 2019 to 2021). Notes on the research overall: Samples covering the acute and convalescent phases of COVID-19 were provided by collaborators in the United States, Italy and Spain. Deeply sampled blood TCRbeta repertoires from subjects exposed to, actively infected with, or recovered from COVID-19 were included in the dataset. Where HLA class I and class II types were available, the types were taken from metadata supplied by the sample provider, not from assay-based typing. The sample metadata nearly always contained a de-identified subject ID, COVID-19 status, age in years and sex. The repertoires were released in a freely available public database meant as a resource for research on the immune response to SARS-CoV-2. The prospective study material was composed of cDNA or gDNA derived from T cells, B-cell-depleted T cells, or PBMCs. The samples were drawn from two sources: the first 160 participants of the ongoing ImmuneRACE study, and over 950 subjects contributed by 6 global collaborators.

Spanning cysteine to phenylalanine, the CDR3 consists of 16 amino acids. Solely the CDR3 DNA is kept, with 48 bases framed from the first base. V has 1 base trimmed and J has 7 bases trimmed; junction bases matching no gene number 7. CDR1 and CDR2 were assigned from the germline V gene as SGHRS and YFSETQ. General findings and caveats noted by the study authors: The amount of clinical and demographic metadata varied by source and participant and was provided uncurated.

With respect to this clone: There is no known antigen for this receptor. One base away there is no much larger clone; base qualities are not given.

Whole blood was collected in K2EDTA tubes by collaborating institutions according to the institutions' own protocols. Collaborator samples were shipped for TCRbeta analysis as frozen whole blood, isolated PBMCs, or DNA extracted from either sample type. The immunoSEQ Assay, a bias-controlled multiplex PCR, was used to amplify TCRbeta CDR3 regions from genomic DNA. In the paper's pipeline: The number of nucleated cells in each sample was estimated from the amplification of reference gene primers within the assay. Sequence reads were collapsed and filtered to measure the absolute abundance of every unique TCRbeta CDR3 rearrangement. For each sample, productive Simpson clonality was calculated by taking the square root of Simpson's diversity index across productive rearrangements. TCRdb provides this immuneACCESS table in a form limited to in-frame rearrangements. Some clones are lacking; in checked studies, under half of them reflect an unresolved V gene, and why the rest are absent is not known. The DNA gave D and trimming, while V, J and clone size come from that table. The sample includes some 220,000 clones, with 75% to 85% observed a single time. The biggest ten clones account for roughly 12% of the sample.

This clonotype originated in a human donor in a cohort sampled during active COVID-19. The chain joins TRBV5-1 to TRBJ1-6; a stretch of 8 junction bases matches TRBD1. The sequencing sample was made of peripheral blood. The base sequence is TGCGCCAGCAGCTTGTGGCAGGGGGCCCCAAATTCACCCCTCCACTTT. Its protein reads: CASSLWQGAPNSPLHF.